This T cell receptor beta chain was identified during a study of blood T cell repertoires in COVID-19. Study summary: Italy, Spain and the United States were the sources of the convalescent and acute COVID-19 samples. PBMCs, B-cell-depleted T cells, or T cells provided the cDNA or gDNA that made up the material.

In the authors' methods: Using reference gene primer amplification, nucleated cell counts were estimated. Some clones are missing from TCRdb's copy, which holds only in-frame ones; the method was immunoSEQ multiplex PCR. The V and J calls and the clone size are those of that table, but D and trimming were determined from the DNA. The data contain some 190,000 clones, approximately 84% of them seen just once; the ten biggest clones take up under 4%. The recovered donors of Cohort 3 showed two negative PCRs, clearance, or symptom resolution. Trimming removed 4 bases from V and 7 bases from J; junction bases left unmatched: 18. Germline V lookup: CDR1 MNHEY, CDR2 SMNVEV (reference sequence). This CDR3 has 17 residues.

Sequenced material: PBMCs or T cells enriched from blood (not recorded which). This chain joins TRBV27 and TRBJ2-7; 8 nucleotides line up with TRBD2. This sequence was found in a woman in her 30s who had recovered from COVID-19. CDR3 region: CASSWKGSGTSGREQYF. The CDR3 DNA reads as TGTGCCAGCAGTTGGAAAGGTAGCGGGACCTCGGGACGGGAGCAGTACTTC.